This TCR beta chain derives from a study of shared clonotypes between healthy human individuals. Study summary: The cohort comprised two women and a few men. Their ages spanned 18 to 49 years.

Clones were sequenced by immunoSEQ multiplex PCR, and TCRdb holds only the in-frame ones, with some missing. The table records approximately 1,500,000 clones, around 95% of them present only once. Regarding this clone: Its antigen is not known. Other DNA variants within this sample encode the same CDR3.

This CDR3 contains 14 residues. The V gene lost 3 bases and the J gene lost 2 bases, with 7 bases spanning the gap. Germline loops: CDR1 KGHSH, CDR2 LQKENI. General observations from the study: The researchers took only blood, and tissue repertoires probably look different. Among the subsets, naive ones generally showed larger estimated richness than memory ones. Generation probabilities of non-shared clonotypes were lower (relative to those shared by all four donors).

V usage is TRBV18 and J usage is TRBJ2-2, with unresolved D. Material: naive CD4+ T cells sorted from blood. The subset here: CD45RA+ positively selected. The sequence was collected from a man aged 25 to 40 in good health. This CDR3 is CASSPPGNTGELFF. For the CDR3, the DNA is TGTGCCAGCTCACCTCCAGGAAACACCGGGGAGCTGTTTTTT.